Listed below are T cell receptor beta chains from one sample, sequenced in a study of CD8 T cells in ankylosing spondylitis. TCRdb reanalysed the 5' RACE reads using MiXCR and keeps one entry per CDR3 protein. The sample holds 150,000 to 200,000 distinct CDR3 sequences, roughly 30% seen once. Source material: synovial fluid, either unsorted or a sorted T cell fraction (not recorded which). The receptors stem from a male donor with ankylosing spondylitis. Each CDR3 is given with its conserved first and last residue. Fields, in order: V gene, J gene, D gene, clone size, CDR3 DNA, CDR3 protein. The D gene is left open where the match is weak. Rows may omit the clone size; those that give it use once, few, many or a size class.

TRBV12-3/TRBV12-4	TRBJ1-3	.	few	TGTGCCAGCAGCCCCTCTGGAAACACCATATATTTT	CASSPSGNTIYF
TRBV5-1	TRBJ2-7	TRBD1	.	TGCGCCAGCAGCCCCCAGGGACAGGGGGCAACGGGGCACTTC	CASSPQGQGATGHF
TRBV5-4	TRBJ2-7	TRBD2	.	TGTGCCAGCAGCTTGGCCCCGCGGGGGAACTACGAGCAGTACTTC	CASSLAPRGNYEQYF
TRBV7-9	TRBJ1-6	TRBD1	many	TGTGCCAGCAGCCGGATGACAGGGAATACCTATAATTCACCCCTCCACTTT	CASSRMTGNTYNSPLHF
TRBV7-2	TRBJ2-5	TRBD1	many	TGTGCCAGCAGGGAGACCGGGACAGGGGGAGAGACCCAGTACTTC	CASRETGTGGETQYF
TRBV24-1	TRBJ1-4	.	.	TGTGCCACCCTGCCTGAGGAGCGCGGTGAAAAACTGTTTTTT	CATLPEERGEKLFF
TRBV11-2	TRBJ2-3	.	few	TGTGCCAGCAGCGCCATGGCGAGGCAGCGGCGAAGCACAGATACGCAGTATTTT	CASSAMARQRRSTDTQYF
TRBV20-1	TRBJ2-1	.	few	TGCAGTGCTAGAGATCCCGGGGGCCCCTACAATGAGCAGTTCTTC	CSARDPGGPYNEQFF
TRBV20-1	TRBJ2-7	TRBD2	.	TGCAGTGCTAGTGGACTAGCGGTTTACGAGCAGTACTTC	CSASGLAVYEQYF
TRBV6-2/TRBV6-3	TRBJ2-7	TRBD2	.	TGTGCCAGCAGTTTCTCTAGCGGGAGTTTATCGCGGTACGAGCAGTACTTC	CASSFSSGSLSRYEQYF
TRBV6-1	TRBJ1-2	.	.	TGTGCCAGCAGTGAAACCGGAAGCAACTATGGCTACACCTTC	CASSETGSNYGYTF
TRBV5-1	TRBJ1-6	.	few	TGCGCCAGCAGTGCTACCGACGTATGGAATTCACCCCTCCACTTT	CASSATDVWNSPLHF
TRBV20-1	TRBJ2-1	TRBD2	.	TGCAGTGCTAGAAAAAGCGGGACTACCCCCAATGAGCAGTTCTTC	CSARKSGTTPNEQFF
TRBV7-2	TRBJ2-1	TRBD2	.	TGTGCCAGCAGCAACACGGGACTAGCGGGGGGGAATGAGCAGTTCTTC	CASSNTGLAGGNEQFF
TRBV7-2	TRBJ2-2	.	.	TGTGCCAGCTCCGGACAGACTTACACCGGGGAGCTGTTTTTT	CASSGQTYTGELFF
TRBV20-1	TRBJ2-5	TRBD2	.	TGCAGTGCTATACTAGCGAACCAAGAGACCCAGTACTTC	CSAILANQETQYF
TRBV12-3/TRBV12-4	TRBJ1-1	.	.	TGTGCCAGCAGTGACTTCGACACTGAAGCTTTCTTT	CASSDFDTEAFF
TRBV12-3/TRBV12-4	TRBJ2-6	.	.	TGTGCCAGCAGCCTGATGCGAGGGGACTCTGGGGCCAACGTCCTGACTTTC	CASSLMRGDSGANVLTF
TRBV9	TRBJ1-1	.	.	TGTGCCAGCAGCGTAGATTGGAGGAACACTGAAGCTTTCTTT	CASSVDWRNTEAFF
TRBV4-3	TRBJ2-6	.	many	TGCGCCAGCAGCCAAGACTCCTCAGGATCTGGGGCCAACGTCCTGACTTTC	CASSQDSSGSGANVLTF
TRBV11-2	TRBJ2-5	.	.	TGTGCCAGCAGCTTAGGACTCGAGGAGACCCAGTACTTC	CASSLGLEETQYF
TRBV2	TRBJ2-7	TRBD2	many	TGTGCCAGCAGCGGCGAACTAGCGGGGCACCTTTTGGAGCAGTACTTC	CASSGELAGHLLEQYF
TRBV29-1	TRBJ1-1	.	many	TGCAGCGTTGAGCGACCTCAAGCTTTCTTT	CSVERPQAFF
TRBV7-2	TRBJ1-1	TRBD1	many	TGTGCCAGCAGCTTGGGGGGGACAGGGTTTGAAGCTTTCTTT	CASSLGGTGFEAFF
TRBV27	TRBJ1-5	TRBD1	.	TGTGCCAGCAGCCGAGACAGGGCCCATCAGCCCCAGCATTTT	CASSRDRAHQPQHF
TRBV6-1	TRBJ1-1	.	.	TGTGCCAGCAGGCCGAAGGGGGGGGCGAGCACTGAAGCTTTCTTT	CASRPKGGASTEAFF
TRBV20-1	TRBJ2-1	.	.	TGCAGTGCTAGAAGCGTTACGGGCAATGAGCAGTTCTTC	CSARSVTGNEQFF
TRBV6-1	TRBJ1-5	TRBD1	few	TGTGCCAGCATGGGAATGACAGGGAATCAGCCCCAGCATTTT	CASMGMTGNQPQHF
TRBV29-1	TRBJ1-2	TRBD1	many	TGCAGCGTTTCAAAAACTGGGACAGTGGGGGGCTATGGCTACACCTTC	CSVSKTGTVGGYGYTF
TRBV11-2	TRBJ1-2	TRBD1	.	TGTGCCAGCAGCAACCGGGATGGGGACAGAACCTTC	CASSNRDGDRTF
TRBV7-9	TRBJ1-1	.	many	TGTGCCAGCAGAGGGACCGTGAACACTGAAGCTTTCTTT	CASRGTVNTEAFF
TRBV20-1	TRBJ2-1	TRBD2	.	TGCAGTGCAGAAATTCCGGGACTAGCGGTCTCCTACAATGAGCAGTTCTTC	CSAEIPGLAVSYNEQFF
TRBV12-3/TRBV12-4	TRBJ1-5	.	few	TGTGCCAGTCAGGGAATGATGAGTCAGCCCCAGCATTTT	CASQGMMSQPQHF
TRBV12-3/TRBV12-4	TRBJ2-2	.	many	TGTGCCAGCAGTTTCGAACCCGGGGAGCTGTTTTTT	CASSFEPGELFF
TRBV9	TRBJ1-3	.	.	TGTGCCAGCAGCCCTGGGACCTCTGGAAACACCATATATTTT	CASSPGTSGNTIYF
TRBV7-2	TRBJ2-3	TRBD1	.	TGTGCCAGCACCTTGACAGGGGGCGCGGATACGCAGTATTTT	CASTLTGGADTQYF
TRBV19	TRBJ2-2	TRBD2	.	TGTGCCAGTAGTACCACACTAGCGGGAGGGCCCGGGGAGCTGTTTTTT	CASSTTLAGGPGELFF
TRBV12-3/TRBV12-4	TRBJ2-7	.	few	TGTGCCAGCAGTTCCGGGAGCCATTACGAGCAGTACTTC	CASSSGSHYEQYF
TRBV6-1	TRBJ2-5	TRBD1	few	TGTGCCAGCAGTGACACTGGGACAGGGCAGGTTCGGGAGACCCAGTACTTC	CASSDTGTGQVRETQYF
TRBV4-1	TRBJ1-5	.	.	TGCGCCAGCAGCCCCCGGGATCAAAGCAATCAGCCCCAGCATTTT	CASSPRDQSNQPQHF
TRBV18	TRBJ1-1	.	few	TGTGCCAGCTCACCATCCAGGAAGGAGACTGAAGCTTTCTTT	CASSPSRKETEAFF
TRBV5-1	TRBJ2-7	TRBD2	few	TGCGCCAGCAGCGTGCTAGCGGGAGCGGGCTACGAGCAGTACTTC	CASSVLAGAGYEQYF